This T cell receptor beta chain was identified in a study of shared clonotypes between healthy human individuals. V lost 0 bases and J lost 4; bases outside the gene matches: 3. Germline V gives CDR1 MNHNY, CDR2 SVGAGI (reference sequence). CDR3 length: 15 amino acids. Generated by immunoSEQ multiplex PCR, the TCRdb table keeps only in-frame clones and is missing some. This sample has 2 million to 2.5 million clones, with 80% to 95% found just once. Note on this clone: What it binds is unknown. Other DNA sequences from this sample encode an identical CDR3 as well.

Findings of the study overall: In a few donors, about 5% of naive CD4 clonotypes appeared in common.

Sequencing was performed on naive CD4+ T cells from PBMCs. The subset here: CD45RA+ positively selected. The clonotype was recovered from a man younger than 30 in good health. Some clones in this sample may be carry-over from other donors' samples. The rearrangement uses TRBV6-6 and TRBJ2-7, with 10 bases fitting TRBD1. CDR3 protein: CASSYSGQGSYEQYF. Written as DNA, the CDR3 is TGTGCCAGCAGTTACTCGGGACAGGGGTCTTACGAGCAGTACTTC.